The 20 T cell receptor beta chains listed next were all sequenced from one sample in a study of CD4 T cells in relation to SARS-CoV-2 and coronaviruses. These receptors have no known antigen. The method was immunoSEQ multiplex PCR; TCRdb's version includes in-frame clones alone and lacks a portion of them. Altogether about 41,000 clones are present, about four fifths being singletons, with the ten largest covering around 4.8%. The material sequenced was naive CD4+ T cells from PBMCs, cultured in vitro. Documented subset: naive CD4+ T cells isolated by negative enrichment. These receptors all come from an adult with COVID-19.

The rearrangement links TRBV19 to TRBJ2-5; D ambiguous. Trimming removed 1 base from V and 4 bases from J, with 1 base in between. Germline V gene data show CDR1 as LNHDA and CDR2 as SQIVND (reference sequence). CDR3 size: 11 residues. CDR3: CASSIAETQYF. The CDR3, as DNA: TGTGCCAGTAGTATAGCAGAGACCCAGTACTTC. The whole variable domain, filled in from reference TRBV19 and TRBJ2-5, reads DGGITQSPKYLFRKEGQNVTLSCEQNLNHDAMYWYRQDPGQGLRLIYYSQIVNDFQKGDIAEGYSVSREKKESFPLTVTSAQKNPTAFYLCASSIAETQYFGPGTRLLVL.

This chain connects TRBV6-5 to TRBJ2-1; 11 bases match TRBD2. The CDR3 length is 14 residues. From germline, CDR1 is MNHEY and CDR2 SVGAGI. The trim removed 8 bases at V and 7 bases at J, leaving 7 bases unmatched. The CDR3 here is CASSLAGGQNEQFF. CDR3 in DNA: TGTGCCAGCTCCCTAGCGGGAGGTCAAAATGAGCAGTTCTTC.

The chain links TRBV29-1 to TRBJ2-3, with 10 bases lining up with TRBD2. In germline, CDR1 is SQVTM, CDR2 ANQGSEA. Unmatched junction bases numbered 11, after V lost 5 bases and J lost 3 bases. The CDR3 spans 16 residues. The CDR3 here is CSVRLGLARRTDTQYF. DNA for the CDR3: TGCAGCGTTCGCTTGGGACTAGCGCGGAGAACAGATACGCAGTATTTT.

V is TRBV15 and J is TRBJ2-1; 12 nucleotides line up with TRBD2. Losses at the gene ends were 4 bases for V and 7 bases for J; bases not matched to a gene: 17. Per the germline V gene, CDR1 is LNHNV and CDR2 is YYDKDF (reference sequence). This CDR3 region has 19 residues. The CDR3 DNA is TGTGCCACCAGCACCGGACTAGCGGGGCTCCTACGAACTTTGAATGAGCAGTTCTTC. It encodes CATSTGLAGLLRTLNEQFF.

This clone was seen a handful of times. J is TRBJ2-7 and V is TRBV7-8; TRBD1 might be the D (6 bases). The CDR3 spans 14 residues. V lost 3 bases to trimming and J lost 0 bases, with 9 bases between them. Germline lookup yields CDR1 SGHVS and CDR2 FQNEAQ. CDR3 sequence reads: CASSFETGSYEQYF. In DNA form, the CDR3 reads TGTGCCAGCAGCTTCGAGACAGGCTCCTACGAGCAGTACTTC.

This sequence joins TRBV7-9 and TRBJ1-6; TRBD1 matches at 7 bases. With V trimmed by 6 bases and J by 8 bases, 4 bases remained unmatched. CDR1 is SEHNR, CDR2 FQNEAQ, per germline (reference sequence). The CDR3 consists of 13 residues. CDR3 amino acids: CASSFTGDSPLHF. The CDR3 DNA follows: TGTGCCAGCAGTTTTACAGGGGATTCACCCCTCCACTTT. The entire variable domain, with the rest obtained from reference TRBV7-9 and TRBJ1-6, is as follows: DTGVSQNPRHKITKRGQNVTFRCDPISEHNRLYWYRQTLGQGPEFLTYFQNEAQLEKSRLLSDRFSAERPKGSFSTLEIQRTEQGDSAMYLCASSFTGDSPLHFGNGTRLTVT.

The V call is TRBV7-8, the J call TRBJ1-1, with D uncertain. The CDR3 is made up of 14 amino acids. The V end lost 5 bases, the J end lost 1 base, and 11 bases lay between the germline ends. Germline CDR1 SGHVS, CDR2 FQNEAQ. In DNA, the CDR3 is TGTGCCAGCAGCCACGGGAGGAGGAACACTGAAGCTTTCTTT. Protein product: CASSHGRRNTEAFF.

The chain combines TRBV4-1 with TRBJ1-4; D gene ambiguous. Trimming pared 3 bases from V and 0 bases from J, leaving 8 bases between. Looked up from germline, CDR1 is MGHRA and CDR2 is YSYEKL. This CDR3 has 15 amino acids. CDR3 protein: CASSHEPATNEKLFF. Written as DNA, the CDR3 is TGCGCCAGCAGCCACGAACCTGCAACTAATGAAAAACTGTTTTTT.

This chain joins TRBV11-2 and TRBJ2-7, with TRBD1 matching over 7 bases. The V segment lost 5 bases and the J segment 5 bases; nucleotides outside the gene matches: 9. Germline CDR1 reads SGHAT; CDR2 reads FQNNGV. The CDR3 covers 14 residues. CDR3 DNA: TGTGCCAGCAGCCGAGCGAGACAGGGAGACGAGCAGTACTTC. Its translation: CASSRARQGDEQYF.

The chain is built from TRBV6-5 and TRBJ1-3; D gene unclear. V lost 6 bases, J lost 0 bases, and 6 bases lay in between. Germline loops: CDR1 MNHEY, CDR2 SVGAGI. There are 13 residues in the CDR3. CDR3 in amino acids: CASRSNSGNTIYF. CDR3 nucleotides: TGTGCCAGCAGGTCCAACTCTGGAAACACCATATATTTT.

V gene TRBV7-7 combines with J gene TRBJ2-5; the match to TRBD1 covers 7 bases. The CDR3 covers 14 residues. Unmatched junction bases numbered 0, after V lost 1 base and J lost 1 base. Germline V gene data show CDR1 as SSHAT and CDR2 as FNYEAQ (reference sequence). This chain's CDR3 is CASSLGTGQETQYF. Here the CDR3 DNA reads TGTGCCAGCAGCTTAGGGACAGGCCAAGAGACCCAGTACTTC.

The V and J genes are TRBV10-3 and TRBJ2-1; 14 bases fit TRBD2. V lost 2 bases, J lost 11 bases, and 8 bases stayed unmatched. There are 16 residues in the CDR3. The V gene's germline CDR1 is ENHRY and CDR2 SYGVKD. For the CDR3, the DNA is TGTGCCATCAGTGAGCCAGGGACTAGCGGGAGTGGAAAGCAGTTCTTC. The encoded protein is CAISEPGTSGSGKQFF.

This clone came up once. The chain couples TRBV3-1 (or the pseudogene TRBV3-2) to TRBJ1-6; no clear D. V lost 3 bases, J lost 14 bases, and 8 bases lay in between. Germline CDR1 and CDR2: LGHDT and YNNKEL (reference sequence). CDR3 length: 11 amino acids. CDR3 coding DNA: TGTGCCAGCAGCCAGGCTCGGGCCCTCCACTTT. Translated: CASSQARALHF.

The V gene is TRBV28, the J gene TRBJ1-5; no clear D. The V end was cut by 1 base, the J end by 1 base, with 5 bases between. Germline V gene data show CDR1 as MDHEN and CDR2 as SYDVKM. This CDR3 has 14 residues. The CDR3 protein is CASSLSLSNQPQHF. The CDR3, as DNA: TGTGCCAGCAGTTTATCCCTAAGCAATCAGCCCCAGCATTTT.

The chain has TRBV7-9 and TRBJ2-1; TRBD1 matches 8 bases. The V segment lost 5 bases and the J segment 2 bases; nucleotides outside the gene matches: 8. The germline V gene has CDR1 SEHNR and CDR2 FQNEAQ (reference sequence). The CDR3 runs 16 residues. The chain's CDR3 is CASSPRTGRTYNEQFF. CDR3 sequence (DNA): TGTGCCAGCAGCCCCAGGACAGGGCGCACCTACAATGAGCAGTTCTTC. Full variable domain (outside the CDR3, taken from reference TRBV7-9 and TRBJ2-1): DTGVSQNPRHKITKRGQNVTFRCDPISEHNRLYWYRQTLGQGPEFLTYFQNEAQLEKSRLLSDRFSAERPKGSFSTLEIQRTEQGDSAMYLCASSPRTGRTYNEQFFGPGTRLTVL.

The chain carries TRBV28 and TRBJ2-2, with 7 bases fitting TRBD2. The CDR3 is 16 amino acids. Germline CDR1 and CDR2: MDHEN and SYDVKM. Unmatched junction bases numbered 7, after V lost 3 bases and J lost 3 bases. The CDR3 region is CASSLEGGQHTGELFF. As DNA, the CDR3 is TGTGCCAGCAGTTTGGAGGGAGGGCAACACACCGGGGAGCTGTTTTTT.

The rearrangement joins TRBV10-3 to TRBJ2-2; D not certain. The CDR3 runs 17 residues. V lost 4 bases to trimming and J lost 0 bases, with 15 bases between them. Per the germline V gene, CDR1 is ENHRY and CDR2 is SYGVKD. The CDR3 loop reads CAISVTVSTPNTGELFF. As DNA, the CDR3 is TGTGCCATCAGTGTTACTGTTTCTACCCCGAACACCGGGGAGCTGTTTTTT.

The chain joins TRBV18 to TRBJ1-2; D call uncertain. Trimming cost V 0 bases and J 4 bases, with 9 bases left between them. The CDR3 loop spans 14 amino acids. Per the germline V gene, CDR1 is KGHSH and CDR2 is LQKENI. In nucleotides, the CDR3 is TGTGCCAGCTCACCACCTGGCGGAATCTATGGCTACACCTTC. Its protein is CASSPPGGIYGYTF.

J is TRBJ1-6 and V is TRBV27; a weak D match, TRBD1 (5 bases). The CDR3 runs to 14 residues. Germline CDR1 MNHEY, CDR2 SMNVEV (reference sequence). Trimming cost V 2 bases and J 7 bases, with 9 bases left between them. CDR3 in amino acids: CASSLAQGNSPLHF. The DNA for the CDR3 is TGTGCCAGCAGTTTAGCCCAGGGCAATTCACCCCTCCACTTT.

The chain combines TRBV5-1 with TRBJ2-4; D possibly matches TRBD1 or TRBD2 (5 bases each). The V and J ends lost 4 bases and 8 bases respectively, with 13 bases between them. CDR1 is SGHRS and CDR2 is YFSETQ in the germline V gene. The CDR3 runs to 13 residues. The DNA for the CDR3 is TGCGCCAGCAGCGCCGGAATGGGGGACATTCAGTACTTC. Protein product: CASSAGMGDIQYF.